A selection of T cell receptor beta chains follows, all from one sample in a study of T cell changes during pregnancy in multiple sclerosis. Sequencing was performed with immunoSEQ multiplex PCR; in TCRdb, only in-frame clones are kept and a portion is missing. The table lists roughly 40,000 clones, more than 85% of them singletons. The sample was CD4+ T cells from peripheral blood mononuclear cells, taken after pregnancy. The receptors were gathered from a female donor in good health, enrolled as a control in a pregnancy study. Each CDR3 is given with its conserved first and last residue. Each record gives: V gene, D gene, J gene, clone size, CDR3 protein, CDR3 DNA. D genes are given only for firm matches. Not every row has a clone size; where given, it reads once, few, many or a size class.

v_call: TRBV25-1; d_call: TRBD1; j_call: TRBJ2-7; clone_size: few; cdr3_aa: CASTPRGGQGADEQYF; cdr3_nt: TGTGCCAGCACTCCTAGGGGGGGACAGGGGGCTGACGAGCAGTACTTC
v_call: TRBV6-5; d_call: NA; j_call: TRBJ1-2; clone_size: NA; cdr3_aa: CASSYSRERYTF; cdr3_nt: TGTGCCAGCAGTTACTCGAGGGAGCGTTACACCTTC
v_call: TRBV6-5; d_call: TRBD2; j_call: TRBJ2-7; clone_size: NA; cdr3_aa: CASTLGGGGGEQYF; cdr3_nt: TGTGCCAGCACCCTCGGGGGGGGTGGAGGCGAGCAGTACTTC
v_call: TRBV19; d_call: TRBD2; j_call: TRBJ2-5; clone_size: NA; cdr3_aa: CASSPGGETQYF; cdr3_nt: TGTGCCAGTAGTCCGGGAGGAGAGACCCAGTACTTC
v_call: TRBV28; d_call: NA; j_call: TRBJ2-2; clone_size: NA; cdr3_aa: CASRNRAGRTGELFF; cdr3_nt: TGTGCCAGCAGAAACAGGGCCGGTCGCACCGGGGAGCTGTTTTTT
v_call: TRBV10-3; d_call: NA; j_call: TRBJ1-1; clone_size: NA; cdr3_aa: CAISERRDGIEAFF; cdr3_nt: TGTGCCATCAGTGAAAGGCGGGACGGTATCGAAGCTTTCTTT
v_call: TRBV6-1; d_call: NA; j_call: TRBJ1-2; clone_size: few; cdr3_aa: CASSEFTLPHGYTF; cdr3_nt: TGTGCCAGCAGTGAGTTCACGCTACCACATGGCTACACCTTC
v_call: TRBV7-2; d_call: NA; j_call: TRBJ2-7; clone_size: once; cdr3_aa: CASSLASRGTEQYF; cdr3_nt: TGTGCCAGCAGCTTAGCCTCCCGGGGGACCGAGCAGTACTTC
v_call: TRBV7-2; d_call: NA; j_call: TRBJ2-7; clone_size: once; cdr3_aa: CASSLDRSYEQYF; cdr3_nt: TGTGCCAGCAGCCTGGACAGATCCTACGAGCAGTACTTC
v_call: TRBV10-3; d_call: TRBD1; j_call: TRBJ1-2; clone_size: NA; cdr3_aa: CAISDATGGAGRYGYTF; cdr3_nt: TGTGCCATCAGTGACGCGACAGGGGGCGCGGGCCGCTATGGCTACACCTTC
v_call: TRBV29-1; d_call: TRBD2; j_call: TRBJ2-5; clone_size: NA; cdr3_aa: CSVASSGSFETQYF; cdr3_nt: TGCAGCGTTGCCTCTAGCGGGAGTTTTGAGACCCAGTACTTC
v_call: TRBV4-2; d_call: TRBD1; j_call: TRBJ2-7; clone_size: NA; cdr3_aa: CASSQGQGSYEQYF; cdr3_nt: TGTGCCAGCAGCCAAGGACAGGGATCGTACGAGCAGTACTTC
v_call: TRBV28; d_call: TRBD1; j_call: TRBJ2-5; clone_size: NA; cdr3_aa: CASSFSGQGKETQYF; cdr3_nt: TGTGCCAGCAGTTTCTCGGGACAGGGTAAAGAGACCCAGTACTTC
v_call: TRBV10-3; d_call: NA; j_call: TRBJ1-1; clone_size: NA; cdr3_aa: CAISESGRVNTEAFF; cdr3_nt: TGTGCCATCAGTGAGTCGGGCAGGGTGAACACTGAAGCTTTCTTT